A selection of T cell receptor beta chains follows, all from one sample in a study of control samples from healthy donors and cancer patients. Produced via immunoSEQ multiplex PCR; TCRdb's table is partial and in-frame only. The repertoire holds roughly 140,000 clones, with over 90% as singletons. Material for sequencing was blood. All receptors come from a man between 50 and 59 years old in good health. Each CDR3 is given with its conserved first and last residue. D genes are given only for firm matches. Some rows have no size entry. The others give once, few or many, or a class for an expanded clone.

>NA|TRBV28|TRBJ1-2|NA
TGTGCCAGCAGTTTATCTGGGACCCAAGGGTACTATGGCTACACCTTC
CASSLSGTQGYYGYTF
>NA|TRBV18|TRBJ1-5|few
TGTGCCAGCTCACCAAACGGGCGGCAGTTTGGTCGAGCCCAGCATTTT
CASSPNGRQFGRAQHF
>TRBD1|TRBV9|TRBJ2-5|NA
TGTGCCAGCAGCGTAGTTTCGGGACAGGGGGAGACCCAGTACTTC
CASSVVSGQGETQYF
>NA|TRBV9|TRBJ2-7|NA
TGTGCCAGCAGCGTAGAAGGCAGGGTCTCCTCCGAGCAGTACTTC
CASSVEGRVSSEQYF
>NA|TRBV10-3|TRBJ2-7|NA
TGTGCCATCAGTGATACCCACTCCTCCTACGAGCAGTACTTC
CAISDTHSSYEQYF
>TRBD1|TRBV6-5|TRBJ2-7|NA
TGTGCCAGCAGTTACGGGACAGGGACCTACGAGCAGTACTTC
CASSYGTGTYEQYF
>NA|TRBV28|TRBJ1-5|NA
TGTGCCAGCATGGTGGGGCATTCAGGTAATCAGCCCCAGCATTTT
CASMVGHSGNQPQHF
>NA|TRBV4-1|TRBJ2-7|NA
TGCGCCAGCAGCCAGCTAGGTCTTGCAGAGCAGTACTTC
CASSQLGLAEQYF
>TRBD2|TRBV18|TRBJ2-1|once
TGTGCCAGCTCACCACCGTTGCTAGCGGGGGTGGGTGAGCAGTTCTTC
CASSPPLLAGVGEQFF
>TRBD1|TRBV6-4|TRBJ1-1|NA
TGTGCCAGCAGGCCGACAGGGGATGGACCTGAAGCTTTCTTT
CASRPTGDGPEAFF
>TRBD1|TRBV4-1|TRBJ2-3|NA
TGCGCCAGCAGCTCCGTAGGGGACAGGGTTGGGACAGATACGCAGTATTTT
CASSSVGDRVGTDTQYF
>NA|TRBV7-6|TRBJ2-3|NA
TGTGCCAGCAGCTTAGGGAGGGAAGATACGCAGTATTTT
CASSLGREDTQYF
>NA|TRBV12-3/TRBV12-4|TRBJ1-1|NA
TGTGCCAGCAGTTTGGGCATTGAAGCTTTCTTT
CASSLGIEAFF
>NA|TRBV14|TRBJ1-1|NA
TGTGCCAGCAGCCAAGAGTTCCGGAACACTGAAGCTTTCTTT
CASSQEFRNTEAFF
>TRBD1|TRBV28|TRBJ2-7|NA
TGTGCCAGCAGTTCATCCGGGACAGGGTTAACCTACGAGCAGTACTTC
CASSSSGTGLTYEQYF
>TRBD1|TRBV19|TRBJ1-4|NA
TGTGCCAGTAGTTCCCGGACAGGGGTAGGAGGGACGGAAAAACTGTTTTTT
CASSSRTGVGGTEKLFF
>TRBD2|TRBV9|TRBJ2-1|NA
TGTGCCAGCAGCGAGGGACTAGCGGAACACAATGAGCAGTTCTTC
CASSEGLAEHNEQFF
>NA|TRBV5-5|TRBJ2-5|NA
TGTGCCAGCAGCTCTCTTGGGGGCGGAGAGACCCAGTACTTC
CASSSLGGGETQYF
>NA|TRBV19|TRBJ2-7|NA
TGTGCCAGTTCCCCTCAGGGGGGTGGCTACGAGCAGTACTTC
CASSPQGGGYEQYF
>NA|TRBV18|TRBJ2-7|NA
TGTGCCAGCTCACCGGCCAAGTTCGAGCAGTACTTC
CASSPAKFEQYF
>NA|TRBV6-5|TRBJ1-1|NA
TGTGCCAGCGCAGATACTGTCATGAACACTGAAGCTTTCTTT
CASADTVMNTEAFF
>NA|TRBV4-1|TRBJ1-5|once
TGCGCCAGCAGCCCCGGCCCCGGGCCCCAGCATTTT
CASSPGPGPQHF
>NA|TRBV29-1|TRBJ2-7|NA
TGCAGCGTTGAAGAGGGGTTTAGAGAGCAGTACTTC
CSVEEGFREQYF
>TRBD2|TRBV7-2|TRBJ2-5|NA
TGTGCCAGCAGGAGCGGGAACCAAGAGACCCAGTACTTC
CASRSGNQETQYF
>TRBD2|TRBV20-1|TRBJ2-1|NA
TGCAGTGCTAGTACTAGCGGGAGCTACAATGAGCAGTTCTTC
CSASTSGSYNEQFF
>TRBD1|TRBV4-1|TRBJ2-7|NA
TGCGCCAGCAGCCCGCACCCGGGACAGGGAAGAGGCGAGCAGTACTTC
CASSPHPGQGRGEQYF
>TRBD1|TRBV30|TRBJ2-7|NA
TGTGCCTGGAAAGACAGGGACTACGAGCAGTACTTC
CAWKDRDYEQYF
>NA|TRBV6-5|TRBJ2-1|NA
TGTGCCAGCAAGGCAGCCGACAATGAGCAGTTCTTC
CASKAADNEQFF
>NA|TRBV5-4|TRBJ2-2|NA
TGTGCCAGCAGCTTGGGATACACCGGGGAGCTGTTTTTT
CASSLGYTGELFF
>NA|TRBV28|TRBJ1-2|few
TGTGCCAGCAGTTTACCAGGGGCCTGGGGGAATGGCTACACCTTC
CASSLPGAWGNGYTF
>TRBD1|TRBV18|TRBJ1-2|NA
TGTGCCAGCTCACCGAAGACAGGGGATCATGGCTACACCTTC
CASSPKTGDHGYTF
>TRBD2|TRBV11-2|TRBJ2-7|once
TGTGCCAGCAGCACTAGCGGGAGCTCCTCCTACGAGCAGTACTTC
CASSTSGSSSYEQYF